These T cell receptor beta chains were read from a single sample in a study of identical twins. TCRdb reprocessed the 5' RACE reads via MiXCR and lists one record per CDR3 protein. The table records about 450,000 distinct CDR3 sequences, approximately 17% of them present only once. Material: naive T cells sorted from blood. These receptors originate from a man aged 45-65 years in good health. Both conserved end residues are trimmed from each CDR3. D genes are given only for firm matches. Where a row states a size, it is once, few, many or the class of an expanded clone; other rows omit it.

abundance | v_gene | d_gene | CDR3aa
. | TRBV5-1 | . | ASSSGQTRYGYT
few | TRBV5-6 | TRBD1 | ASSFGTGNPYGYT
few | TRBV20-1 | . | SAPTPSSWANNEQF
many | TRBV4-1 | TRBD1 | ASSQVRTGRTEAF
. | TRBV6-5 | . | ASSYVASNTGELF
few | TRBV7-2 | TRBD2 | ASSSPGLARHEQF
few | TRBV28 | TRBD2 | ASSPSGLAGKPYEQY
. | TRBV29-1 | . | SVKQPIGGELF
. | TRBV20-1 | . | SARDSKGAGEAF
few | TRBV7-2 | . | ASSRSDNYGYT
few | TRBV30 | TRBD2 | AWKAAGGILGEQF
few | TRBV3-1 | . | ASSQARSWGISNTEAF
. | TRBV6-5 | . | ASRPRRGNTIY
. | TRBV4-2 | . | ASSQANLVNTEAF
few | TRBV4-1 | . | ASSQRENRLRGFDIQY
many | TRBV5-1 | . | ASSLVGAAYGYT
many | TRBV7-9 | TRBD1 | ASISGGQGSGEQY
. | TRBV3-1 | . | ASSQDPASPAGETQY
. | TRBV7-3 | . | ASSLNGLVWDEQF
many | TRBV2 | . | ASSERGRGIDEQY
. | TRBV6-2/TRBV6-3 | TRBD2 | ASSSGAGGSYNEQF
. | TRBV5-6 | TRBD1 | ASSHSVPGGEQY
few | TRBV20-1 | . | SARTLEALSDTQY
. | TRBV6-1 | . | ATGGTVGNTIY
. | TRBV20-1 | . | SAIRGAQETQY
. | TRBV30 | . | AWSVIAVYEQY
. | TRBV28 | TRBD1 | ASSFSGQGNQPQH
. | TRBV29-1 | . | SAGHNTGELF
. | TRBV12-3/TRBV12-4 | TRBD1 | ASKTGTGVYNEQF
many | TRBV6-2/TRBV6-3 | TRBD2 | ASSQTSGRAQETQY
. | TRBV20-1 | . | SPRGGPEQF
. | TRBV7-9 | . | ASSLISGAKNIQY
many | TRBV13 | . | ASSSSEADTQY
few | TRBV29-1 | . | SVVPQGSNEKLF
few | TRBV20-1 | . | SVRVSGRYTEAF
. | TRBV20-1 | . | SAQGGGVHASTDTQY
few | TRBV12-3/TRBV12-4 | . | ASSLGGRTGNMETQY
once | TRBV18 | TRBD1 | ASSPTGGSGTEAF
. | TRBV7-2 | TRBD1 | ASSQMTGWNTEAF
few | TRBV5-1 | TRBD1 | ASSTTGPNTEAF
. | TRBV5-1 | . | ASSFEGTRGYT
many | TRBV7-8 | TRBD1 | ASSKQGPHSLEQY
few | TRBV19 | TRBD1 | ASSAGTGGTEAF
few | TRBV2 | . | ASSEARDYYGYT
many | TRBV7-9 | . | ASSLVSYNTGELF
. | TRBV20-1 | . | SANAFPGEQF
few | TRBV3-1 | TRBD2 | ASSASGTYNEQF
many | TRBV12-3/TRBV12-4 | . | ASRDSSYEQY
. | TRBV6-2/TRBV6-3 | . | ASSYSGEQPQH
many | TRBV5-5 | . | ASSSSRLQSYEQY